These T cell receptor beta chains were read from a single sample in a study of a mutant IDH1 vaccine in newly diagnosed glioma. The antigens of these receptors remain unknown. Libraries were prepared by immunoSEQ multiplex PCR; TCRdb keeps only in-frame clonotypes and omits some of them. The profile shows about 85,000 clones, around nine tenths of them singletons. Source: PBMCs, taken from a glioma patient whose treatment included an IDH1 peptide vaccine. These receptors came from a woman aged 50 to 60 with glioma. The CDR3 runs from the conserved cysteine through the conserved F or W. D genes are given only for firm matches. Size values are once, few and many counts, or a class for expanded clones, and some rows have none.

v_gene: TRBV9; len: 15; d_gene: TRBD1; abundance: NA; j_gene: TRBJ1-5; CDR3aa: CASSVGQGANQPQHF; CDR3nt: TGTGCCAGCAGCGTCGGACAGGGGGCCAATCAGCCCCAGCATTTT
v_gene: TRBV19; len: 16; d_gene: TRBD2; abundance: NA; j_gene: TRBJ2-5; CDR3aa: CASTISGTSRFETQYF; CDR3nt: TGTGCCAGTACCATATCCGGGACTAGCAGGTTCGAGACCCAGTACTTC
v_gene: TRBV6-5; len: 14; d_gene: NA; abundance: NA; j_gene: TRBJ1-4; CDR3aa: CASSYGATNEKLFF; CDR3nt: TGTGCCAGCAGTTACGGCGCAACTAATGAAAAACTGTTTTTT
v_gene: TRBV28; len: 16; d_gene: NA; abundance: NA; j_gene: TRBJ1-4; CDR3aa: CASSFQGGPTNEKLFF; CDR3nt: TGTGCCAGCAGTTTCCAGGGTGGGCCAACTAATGAAAAACTGTTTTTT
v_gene: TRBV5-1; len: 16; d_gene: NA; abundance: NA; j_gene: TRBJ1-4; CDR3aa: CASKSGVFATNEKLFF; CDR3nt: TGCGCCAGCAAAAGCGGGGTATTTGCAACTAATGAAAAACTGTTTTTT
v_gene: TRBV30; len: 14; d_gene: NA; abundance: NA; j_gene: TRBJ2-5; CDR3aa: CAWSVVRGQETQYF; CDR3nt: TGTGCCTGGAGTGTAGTTAGGGGTCAAGAGACCCAGTACTTC
v_gene: TRBV10-2; len: 15; d_gene: TRBD2; abundance: NA; j_gene: TRBJ2-1; CDR3aa: CASRRLAGDNNEQFF; CDR3nt: TGCGCCAGCAGGCGACTAGCGGGGGATAACAATGAGCAGTTCTTC
v_gene: TRBV6-5; len: 14; d_gene: TRBD1; abundance: NA; j_gene: TRBJ2-7; CDR3aa: CASSRDRGSYEQYF; CDR3nt: TGTGCCAGCAGTCGGGACAGGGGCTCCTACGAGCAGTACTTC
v_gene: TRBV5-1; len: 15; d_gene: NA; abundance: NA; j_gene: TRBJ2-7; CDR3aa: CASSLAPGQPYEQYF; CDR3nt: TGCGCCAGCAGCTTGGCTCCCGGACAGCCCTACGAGCAGTACTTC
v_gene: TRBV4-1; len: 17; d_gene: TRBD2; abundance: NA; j_gene: TRBJ2-7; CDR3aa: CASSAGTSGSFGYEQYF; CDR3nt: TGCGCCAGCAGCGCAGGGACTAGCGGGAGTTTCGGGTACGAGCAGTACTTC
v_gene: TRBV10-3; len: 16; d_gene: TRBD1; abundance: once; j_gene: TRBJ1-1; CDR3aa: CAISEGIEGQGGEAFF; CDR3nt: TGTGCCATCAGTGAAGGGATAGAGGGACAGGGTGGTGAAGCTTTCTTT
v_gene: TRBV9; len: 15; d_gene: TRBD2; abundance: NA; j_gene: TRBJ2-3; CDR3aa: CASSLQREGADTQYF; CDR3nt: TGTGCCAGCAGCTTGCAGCGGGAGGGTGCAGATACGCAGTATTTT
v_gene: TRBV10-3; len: 18; d_gene: TRBD1; abundance: NA; j_gene: TRBJ2-1; CDR3aa: CAISDPGQVSGSYNEQFF; CDR3nt: TGTGCCATCAGTGACCCGGGACAGGTATCGGGCTCCTACAATGAGCAGTTCTTC
v_gene: TRBV5-4; len: 14; d_gene: TRBD2; abundance: NA; j_gene: TRBJ2-7; CDR3aa: CASSPTSGAYEQYF; CDR3nt: TGTGCCAGCAGCCCTACTAGCGGGGCCTACGAGCAGTACTTC
v_gene: TRBV5-1; len: 15; d_gene: NA; abundance: NA; j_gene: TRBJ2-4; CDR3aa: CASSLEGGRPNIQYF; CDR3nt: TGCGCCAGCAGCTTGGAGGGCGGACGTCCAAACATTCAGTACTTC
v_gene: TRBV29-1; len: 12; d_gene: NA; abundance: NA; j_gene: TRBJ1-4; CDR3aa: CSVFTEGEKLFF; CDR3nt: TGCAGCGTTTTTACAGAGGGCGAAAAACTGTTTTTT
v_gene: TRBV7-2; len: 10; d_gene: NA; abundance: NA; j_gene: TRBJ2-1; CDR3aa: CASSLSLLFF; CDR3nt: TGTGCCAGCAGCTTAAGCTTACTGTTCTTC
v_gene: TRBV28; len: 17; d_gene: TRBD1; abundance: NA; j_gene: TRBJ2-6; CDR3aa: CASSPQGARTGANVLTF; CDR3nt: TGTGCCAGCTCCCCTCAGGGGGCGCGGACTGGGGCCAACGTCCTGACTTTC
v_gene: TRBV29-1; len: 15; d_gene: TRBD1; abundance: NA; j_gene: TRBJ2-7; CDR3aa: CSAGQALSGYYEQYF; CDR3nt: TGCAGCGCTGGACAGGCACTCTCGGGGTACTACGAGCAGTACTTC
v_gene: TRBV7-9; len: 16; d_gene: TRBD2; abundance: NA; j_gene: TRBJ2-3; CDR3aa: CASSLSGTSGTDTQYF; CDR3nt: TGTGCCAGCAGCTTATCCGGGACTAGTGGCACAGATACGCAGTATTTT
v_gene: TRBV30; len: 11; d_gene: NA; abundance: NA; j_gene: TRBJ2-7; CDR3aa: CAWRSLYEQYF; CDR3nt: TGTGCCTGGAGATCCCTCTACGAGCAGTACTTC
v_gene: TRBV9; len: 14; d_gene: TRBD1; abundance: NA; j_gene: TRBJ2-7; CDR3aa: CASSAGGLAYEQYF; CDR3nt: TGTGCCAGCAGCGCAGGGGGCTTGGCCTACGAGCAGTACTTC
v_gene: TRBV27; len: 13; d_gene: TRBD2; abundance: NA; j_gene: TRBJ2-7; CDR3aa: CASSLGLVYEQYF; CDR3nt: TGTGCCAGCAGTCTAGGACTAGTCTACGAGCAGTACTTC
v_gene: TRBV7-2; len: 14; d_gene: TRBD2; abundance: NA; j_gene: TRBJ2-7; CDR3aa: CASSKGLAAYEQYF; CDR3nt: TGTGCCAGCAGCAAGGGACTAGCGGCCTACGAGCAGTACTTC
v_gene: TRBV5-1; len: 16; d_gene: TRBD2; abundance: NA; j_gene: TRBJ2-7; CDR3aa: CASSSRTGGNSYEQYF; CDR3nt: TGCGCCAGCAGCAGCCGAACGGGGGGAAATTCCTACGAGCAGTACTTC
v_gene: TRBV9; len: 15; d_gene: TRBD2; abundance: NA; j_gene: TRBJ2-1; CDR3aa: CASSVVLAGGNEQFF; CDR3nt: TGTGCCAGCAGCGTAGTACTAGCGGGAGGGAATGAGCAGTTCTTC
v_gene: TRBV9; len: 15; d_gene: TRBD2; abundance: NA; j_gene: TRBJ2-3; CDR3aa: CASSVGTSGPHTQYF; CDR3nt: TGTGCCAGCAGCGTAGGGACTAGCGGCCCCCATACGCAGTATTTT
v_gene: TRBV28; len: 15; d_gene: NA; abundance: NA; j_gene: TRBJ1-1; CDR3aa: CASSSGRLMNTEAFF; CDR3nt: TGTGCCAGCAGTTCCGGACGATTAATGAACACTGAAGCTTTCTTT
v_gene: TRBV10-2; len: 14; d_gene: NA; abundance: once; j_gene: TRBJ2-3; CDR3aa: CASSPDRNTDTQYF; CDR3nt: TGCGCCAGCAGTCCGGACAGAAACACAGATACGCAGTATTTT
v_gene: TRBV25-1; len: 16; d_gene: TRBD1; abundance: NA; j_gene: TRBJ1-6; CDR3aa: CASSDKIGQGNSPLHF; CDR3nt: TGTGCCAGCAGTGATAAGATAGGACAGGGGAATTCACCCCTCCACTTT
v_gene: TRBV19; len: 15; d_gene: TRBD1; abundance: NA; j_gene: TRBJ2-2; CDR3aa: CASSPGTEVAGELFF; CDR3nt: TGTGCCAGTAGTCCCGGGACAGAAGTAGCCGGGGAGCTGTTTTTT
v_gene: TRBV5-8; len: 16; d_gene: TRBD1; abundance: NA; j_gene: TRBJ2-5; CDR3aa: CASSLAGTGVFGTQYF; CDR3nt: TGTGCCAGCAGCTTGGCCGGGACAGGGGTGTTTGGAACCCAGTACTTC
v_gene: TRBV28; len: 15; d_gene: NA; abundance: NA; j_gene: TRBJ1-3; CDR3aa: CASSLTKMSGNTIYF; CDR3nt: TGTGCCAGCAGTTTGACCAAGATGTCTGGGAACACCATATATTTT
v_gene: TRBV9; len: 16; d_gene: NA; abundance: NA; j_gene: TRBJ2-3; CDR3aa: CASSVALEGGTDTQYF; CDR3nt: TGTGCCAGCAGCGTAGCTCTAGAGGGCGGCACAGATACGCAGTATTTT
v_gene: TRBV5-1; len: 15; d_gene: TRBD2; abundance: NA; j_gene: TRBJ2-1; CDR3aa: CASSPGLAKSDEQFF; CDR3nt: TGCGCCAGCAGCCCGGGACTAGCGAAATCGGATGAGCAGTTCTTC
v_gene: TRBV27; len: 14; d_gene: TRBD2; abundance: NA; j_gene: TRBJ2-2; CDR3aa: CASSLKLAGGELFF; CDR3nt: TGTGCCAGCAGTTTAAAGCTAGCGGGCGGGGAGCTGTTTTTT
v_gene: TRBV28; len: 16; d_gene: TRBD2; abundance: NA; j_gene: TRBJ2-7; CDR3aa: CASSFASGRPHHEQYF; CDR3nt: TGTGCCAGCAGTTTTGCTAGCGGGAGGCCCCACCACGAGCAGTACTTC
v_gene: TRBV7-2; len: 12; d_gene: NA; abundance: NA; j_gene: TRBJ2-3; CDR3aa: CASSLDRNVQYF; CDR3nt: TGTGCCAGCAGCCTCGACCGAAACGTGCAGTATTTT
v_gene: TRBV27; len: 14; d_gene: NA; abundance: few; j_gene: TRBJ2-7; CDR3aa: CASSLLDSSYEQYF; CDR3nt: TGTGCCAGCAGTTTATTGGACAGCTCCTACGAGCAGTACTTC
v_gene: TRBV28; len: 13; d_gene: NA; abundance: NA; j_gene: TRBJ2-4; CDR3aa: CASSRGGMNIQYF; CDR3nt: TGTGCCAGCAGTCGGGGCGGGATGAACATTCAGTACTTC
v_gene: TRBV10-3; len: 16; d_gene: NA; abundance: NA; j_gene: TRBJ1-3; CDR3aa: CAISDLGQPTGNTIYF; CDR3nt: TGTGCCATCAGTGACCTTGGACAGCCTACTGGAAACACCATATATTTT
v_gene: TRBV7-3; len: 14; d_gene: NA; abundance: NA; j_gene: TRBJ2-3; CDR3aa: CASSPGHSTDTQYF; CDR3nt: TGTGCCAGCAGCCCGGGACATAGCACAGATACGCAGTATTTT
v_gene: TRBV19; len: 14; d_gene: NA; abundance: NA; j_gene: TRBJ1-6; CDR3aa: CASNPQGYNSPLHF; CDR3nt: TGTGCCAGTAACCCACAGGGCTATAATTCACCCCTCCACTTT
v_gene: TRBV27; len: 14; d_gene: NA; abundance: NA; j_gene: TRBJ1-1; CDR3aa: CASSLGGANTEAFF; CDR3nt: TGTGCCAGCAGTTTAGGAGGGGCGAACACTGAAGCTTTCTTT
v_gene: TRBV27; len: 14; d_gene: NA; abundance: NA; j_gene: TRBJ2-7; CDR3aa: CASSIMGGAYEQYF; CDR3nt: TGTGCCAGCAGCATCATGGGTGGGGCCTACGAGCAGTACTTC
v_gene: TRBV6-5; len: 14; d_gene: NA; abundance: NA; j_gene: TRBJ1-1; CDR3aa: CASSYSRRYTEAFF; CDR3nt: TGTGCCAGCAGTTACTCGAGGAGGTACACTGAAGCTTTCTTT
v_gene: TRBV27; len: 19; d_gene: TRBD2; abundance: NA; j_gene: TRBJ2-4; CDR3aa: CASSPRLAGGVLAKNIQYF; CDR3nt: TGTGCCAGCAGTCCCCGACTAGCGGGAGGGGTTCTAGCCAAAAACATTCAGTACTTC
v_gene: TRBV5-6; len: 12; d_gene: NA; abundance: NA; j_gene: TRBJ2-7; CDR3aa: CASSLGAYEQYF; CDR3nt: TGTGCCAGCAGCTTGGGTGCCTACGAGCAGTACTTC
v_gene: TRBV7-9; len: 16; d_gene: TRBD1; abundance: NA; j_gene: TRBJ1-2; CDR3aa: CASSRQGAIPNYGYTF; CDR3nt: TGTGCCAGCAGCAGACAGGGGGCAATTCCAAACTATGGCTACACCTTC